This T cell receptor beta chain was captured in a study of beta chain features in type 1 diabetes. Study-level findings and limits: Possible PCR preference for shorter templates applied equally to patients and controls.

The sequenced template was cDNA made from the entire isolated RNA. Method: immunoSEQ multiplex PCR; TCRdb's copy keeps in-frame clones and lacks some. This table has around 350,000 clones, over 10% appearing once. Of note for this clone: Its antigen is undetermined.

The CDR3 loop spans 20 amino acids. The trim removed 8 bases at V and 4 bases at J, leaving 17 bases unmatched. Germline V gene sequence: CDR1 LNHNV, CDR2 YYDKDF (reference sequence). The V gene is TRBV15, the J gene TRBJ2-2, with 15 bases that match TRBD2. This TCR derives from a man between 18 and 29 years old in good health. Sequenced sample: naive CD4+ T cells from blood. The CDR3 sequence: CATRGLVGLAGGHSTGELFF. In nucleotides, the CDR3 is TGTGCCACCCGGGGGCTAGTAGGACTAGCGGGAGGGCATAGCACCGGGGAGCTGTTTTTT. Filled out from reference TRBV15 and TRBJ2-2, the complete variable domain reads DAMVIQNPRYQVTQFGKPVTLSCSQTLNHNVMYWYQQKSSQAPKLLFHYYDKDFNNEADTPDNFQSRRPNTSFCFLDIRSPGLGDTAMYLCATRGLVGLAGGHSTGELFFGEGSRLTVL.